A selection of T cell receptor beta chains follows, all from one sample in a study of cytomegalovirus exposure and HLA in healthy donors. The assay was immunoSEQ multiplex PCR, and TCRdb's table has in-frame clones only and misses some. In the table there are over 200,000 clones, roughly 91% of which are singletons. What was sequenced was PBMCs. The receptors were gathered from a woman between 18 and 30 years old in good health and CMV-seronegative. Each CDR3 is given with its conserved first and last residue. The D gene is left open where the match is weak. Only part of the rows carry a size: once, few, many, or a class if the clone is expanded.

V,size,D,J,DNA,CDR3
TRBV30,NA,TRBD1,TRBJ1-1,TGTGCCTGGAGATCACCGGGAGAGGGGGCGAACACTGAAGCTTTCTTT,CAWRSPGEGANTEAFF
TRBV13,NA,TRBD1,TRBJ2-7,TGTGCCAGCAGCTCCGGGACAGGTTGGGGCGAGCAGTACTTC,CASSSGTGWGEQYF
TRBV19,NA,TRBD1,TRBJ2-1,TGTGCCAGTAGTATAGTTCACCCGGGACAGGGTGGCAATGAGCAGTTCTTC,CASSIVHPGQGGNEQFF
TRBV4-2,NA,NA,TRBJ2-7,TGTGCCAGCAGCCAAGATCTAGGTGGGTACGAGCAGTACTTC,CASSQDLGGYEQYF
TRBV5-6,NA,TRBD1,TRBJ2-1,TGTGCCAGCAGCTGGGGGTTAAGACAGGGTAGTACTGGTGAGCAGTTCTTC,CASSWGLRQGSTGEQFF
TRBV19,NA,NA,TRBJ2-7,TGTGCCAGTAGTATTGTAGGGGCGGATGGAGAGCAGTACTTC,CASSIVGADGEQYF
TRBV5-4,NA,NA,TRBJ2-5,TGTGCCAGCAGCTTGAGGCGCGGGGGCCCGCGACAAGAGACCCAGTACTTC,CASSLRRGGPRQETQYF
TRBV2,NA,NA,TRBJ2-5,TGTGCCAGCAGTGAAAGGGGAGGCGGGTCGTACCAAGAGACCCAGTACTTC,CASSERGGGSYQETQYF
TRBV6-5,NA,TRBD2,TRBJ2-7,TGTGCCAGCAGTTACAATTGGGGCGGGGGGACGTACGAGCAGTACTTC,CASSYNWGGGTYEQYF
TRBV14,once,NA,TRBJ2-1,TGTGCCAGCAGCCCACTGGTTAGGGGTGAACACAATGAGCAGTTCTTC,CASSPLVRGEHNEQFF
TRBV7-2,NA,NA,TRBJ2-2,TGTGCCAGCAGCTTCGCGGGAATTGGGGAGCTGTTTTTT,CASSFAGIGELFF
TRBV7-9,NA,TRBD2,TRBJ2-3,TGTGCCAGCAGCTTAATCAGCGGGGGGGCCCCAGATACGCAGTATTTT,CASSLISGGAPDTQYF
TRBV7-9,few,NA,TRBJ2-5,TGTGCCAGCAGCTTGGTCAGCCAAGAGACCCAGTACTTC,CASSLVSQETQYF
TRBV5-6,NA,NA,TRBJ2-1,TGTGCCAGCAGCACACTACAGGGTTCGCCCTACAATGAGCAGTTCTTC,CASSTLQGSPYNEQFF
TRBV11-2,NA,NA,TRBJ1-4,TGTGCCAGCAGCCCCATGACTCCTAATGAAAAACTGTTTTTT,CASSPMTPNEKLFF
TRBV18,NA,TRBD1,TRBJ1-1,TGTGCCAGCTCACCGGGGACAGAGAACACTGAAGCTTTCTTT,CASSPGTENTEAFF
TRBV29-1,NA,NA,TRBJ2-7,TGCAGCGTTGCAAGCACCTACGAGCAGTACTTC,CSVASTYEQYF
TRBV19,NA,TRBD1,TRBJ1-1,TGTGCCACCAGAGGCAGCGCGGGACAGGGGCACACTGAAGCTTTCTTT,CATRGSAGQGHTEAFF
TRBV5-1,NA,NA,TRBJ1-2,TGCGCCAGCAGCTTGGTACAGGCGAGCGGCTACACCTTC,CASSLVQASGYTF
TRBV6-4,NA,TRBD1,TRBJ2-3,TGTGCCAGCAGTAGAACAGGGGCGAGCACAGATACGCAGTATTTT,CASSRTGASTDTQYF
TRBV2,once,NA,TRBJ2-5,TGTGCCAGCAGTGAAGCGCCCGGGGGTCAAGAGACCCAGTACTTC,CASSEAPGGQETQYF
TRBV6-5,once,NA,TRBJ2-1,TGTGCCAGCAGTTATTCAGGGCTCAACAATGAGCAGTTCTTC,CASSYSGLNNEQFF
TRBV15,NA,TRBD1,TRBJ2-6,TGTGCCACCAGCAGAGACCTGGGACAGCCATCTGGGGCCAACGTCCTGACTTTC,CATSRDLGQPSGANVLTF
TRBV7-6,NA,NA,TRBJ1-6,TGTGCCAGCAGCCCGGACAGCAGCTCCTATAATTCACCCCTCCACTTT,CASSPDSSSYNSPLHF
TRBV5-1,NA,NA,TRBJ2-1,TGCGCCAGCAGCTTCATATCGGGGTTGGGGTTCTTC,CASSFISGLGFF
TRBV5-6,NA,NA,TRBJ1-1,TGTGCCAGCAGCTTGGGCGCCAGGCCAATGAACACTGAAGCTTTCTTT,CASSLGARPMNTEAFF
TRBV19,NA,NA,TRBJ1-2,TGTGCCAGTAGTAGACAGGAGATCTATGGCTACACCTTC,CASSRQEIYGYTF
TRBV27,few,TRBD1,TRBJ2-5,TGTGCCAGCAGTACAGGGGTGGTCGAGGAAGAGACCCAGTACTTC,CASSTGVVEEETQYF
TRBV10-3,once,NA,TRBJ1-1,TGTGCCATCAGTGAAGGGGATCTTAACACTGAAGCTTTCTTT,CAISEGDLNTEAFF
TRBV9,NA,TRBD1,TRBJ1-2,TGTGCCAGCAGCGGGACAGGGGAGTACTATGGCTACACCTTC,CASSGTGEYYGYTF
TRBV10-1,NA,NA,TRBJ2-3,TGCGCCAGCAGTGACTGGGGGCCAGATACGCAGTATTTT,CASSDWGPDTQYF